This T cell receptor beta chain was recorded in a study of blood T cells in healthy people across ages. This clonotype was detected only a few times. Its ends do not fully match the called genes, so a read error is possible. Together with a sample-barcoded 5' primer, a J-beta primer mix was included in a second PCR lasting roughly 6 to 12 cycles. Every cDNA molecule bore a tag from a template-switch adaptor containing 12 random nucleotides. TCRdb passed the 5' RACE reads through MiXCR, listing each CDR3 protein once. The sample carries 250,000 to 300,000 distinct CDR3 sequences, around 27% recorded once. The CDR3 contains 16 residues. The germline V gene encodes CDR1 SGHTA and CDR2 FQGNSA. Healthy Caucasian individuals from Russia aged roughly 6 to 100 were enrolled as donors. The total RNA that was extracted per sample amounted to at least 5 micrograms.

Sequencing was carried out using blood. This receptor was identified in a woman in her 70s in good health. The V call is TRBV7-2, the J call TRBJ1-5; TRBD1 matches at 7 bases. The CDR3, as DNA: TGTGCCAGCGGCTTAGCCACGGGACAGATGAATCAGCCCCAGCATTTT. Translated, it gives CASGLATGQMNQPQHF.